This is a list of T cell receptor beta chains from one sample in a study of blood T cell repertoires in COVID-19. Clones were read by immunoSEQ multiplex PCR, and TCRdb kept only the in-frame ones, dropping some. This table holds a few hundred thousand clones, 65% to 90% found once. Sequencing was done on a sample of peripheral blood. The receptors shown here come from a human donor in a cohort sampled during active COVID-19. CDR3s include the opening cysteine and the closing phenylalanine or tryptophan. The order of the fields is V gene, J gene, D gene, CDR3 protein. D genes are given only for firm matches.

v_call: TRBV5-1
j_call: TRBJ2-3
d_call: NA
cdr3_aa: CASFGEGLTDTQYF

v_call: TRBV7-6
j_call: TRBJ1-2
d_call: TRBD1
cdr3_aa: CASSLTGTGLSGYTF

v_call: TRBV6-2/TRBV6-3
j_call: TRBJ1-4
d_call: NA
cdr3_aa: CASSPPEGTNEKLFF

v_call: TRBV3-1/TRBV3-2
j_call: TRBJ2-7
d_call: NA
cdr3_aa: CASSQSPRITYEQYF

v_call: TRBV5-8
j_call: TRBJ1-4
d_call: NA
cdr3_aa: CASSLVGRFNEKLFF

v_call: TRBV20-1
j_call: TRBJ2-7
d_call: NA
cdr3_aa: CSASTVLGQNYEQYF

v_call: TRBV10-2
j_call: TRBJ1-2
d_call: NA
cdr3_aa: CASSEPGNYGYTF

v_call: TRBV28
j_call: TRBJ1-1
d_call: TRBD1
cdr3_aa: CASSWGQGLNTEAFF

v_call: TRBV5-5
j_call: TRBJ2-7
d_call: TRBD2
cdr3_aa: CASSLAAGGFYEQYF

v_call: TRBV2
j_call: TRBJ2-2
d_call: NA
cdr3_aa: CASRVIQGNGELFF

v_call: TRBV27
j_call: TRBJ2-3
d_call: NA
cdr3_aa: CASSLSSGKNTQYF

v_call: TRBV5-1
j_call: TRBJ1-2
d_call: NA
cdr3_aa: CASTKERADYGYTF

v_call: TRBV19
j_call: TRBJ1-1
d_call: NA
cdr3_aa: CAAGGENTEAFF

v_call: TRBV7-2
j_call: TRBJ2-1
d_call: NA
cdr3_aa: CASSLEGGPNEQFF